What follows is one T cell receptor (beta chain) and its context. The clone's antigen remains unknown. It has no much larger one-base neighbor in the sample; base qualities were not kept. The CDR3 goes from the cysteine to the phenylalanine over 14 residues. This entry keeps only the CDR3 DNA: 42 bases, framed from base 1. CDR1 and CDR2 were assigned from the germline V gene (reference sequence) as SEHNR and FQNEAQ. Trimming costs V 1 base and J 1 base, and their ends lie 7 bases apart. This sample is drawn from a study of shared clonotypes between healthy human individuals (TCRdb year 2020). Regarding the complete study: A couple of women and three men aged 18 to 49 years were included in the cohort. To estimate repertoire size and how much clonotypes are shared between individuals, the study performed deep sequencing of blood TCR repertoires from a few healthy adults. To increase sequencing depth and limit assay-specific biases, different laboratories used diverse techniques to prepare libraries and sequence TCR repertoires. Each donor's leukapheresis produced roughly between about 0.9 and 9.5 billion PBMCs. General study outcomes and caveats: Because the study included a small number of donors, the genetic and exposure-history diversity represented was limited. Sampling was restricted to blood, and TCR repertoires in tissue are likely to differ from TCR repertoires in blood. Pairwise subsampling indicated that sequencing depth was expected to affect the degree of clonotype sharing among donors.

TCR CDR3 regions were amplified from genomic DNA by multiplex PCR using the deep immunoSEQ assay. For each cell subset, the extracted genomic DNA was distributed evenly across all wells of several immunoSEQ 96-well plates, and each plate served as one replicate. For unsorted PBMC, each replicate PCR was loaded with about 280 ng genomic DNA, equivalent to about 30,000 T cell genomes. Ten immunoSEQ deep assay plates were used to sequence unsorted PBMC genomic DNA. Purified libraries were quantified with a Qubit 3.0 fluorometer, sized on a Bioanalyzer 2100, and re-quantified with the KAPA Library Quantification kit. Every immunoSEQ 96-well plate was sequenced on a dedicated single-read 150-cycle Illumina NextSeq 550 flow cell. In the authors' own workflow: Because the immunoSEQ output included only junctional sequences and no quality scores, the filtering could not be the same as the filtering used for full-length reads. Sequences were annotated with PyIR, a Python wrapper for IgBLAST v1.9, and V/J genes and CDR3 were assigned using IMGT germline references. Reads with weak V/J assignments (E-value above 1e-6), missing CDR3, stop codons, out-of-frame junctions, or ambiguous translated residues were removed. A V3J clonotype was defined by an identical inferred V gene, J gene, and CDR3 amino acid sequence. Percentage overlap between repertoires was calculated by dividing the number of shared unique clonotypes by the size of the smaller repertoire. Repertoire richness was assessed with RTK rarefaction, the Chao1 estimator, and Recon v2.1 estimates of unobserved clonotypes. TCRdb retrieved this table from immuneACCESS and kept in-frame rearrangements only. Not all clones are present; in checked studies, unresolved V genes account for under half, and no reason is known for the remainder. V and J calls and clone size are as listed in that table; D and trimming were resolved from the DNA. The sample table lists around 430,000 clones, roughly 77% of them with a count of one. The ten largest clones add up to less than 15% of the sample.

The donors were healthy, HIV-negative adults with no recently reported acute infections or vaccinations. All donors were Caucasian adults living in Nashville, Tennessee, USA. For unsorted samples, about 90 million PBMCs were counted, and genomic DNA was extracted using the QIAamp DNA Blood Mini kit. After blood collection by leukapheresis, PBMCs were isolated using Ficoll-Histopaque density gradient centrifugation and then cryopreserved in the vapor phase of liquid nitrogen. The specimen was PBMCs. Here the chain combines TRBV7-9 and TRBJ2-5; perhaps TRBD1 is the D gene, with 5 bases matching. This sequence was found in a woman in her forties in good health. Some clones in this sample may be carry-over from other donors' samples. The DNA reads TGTGCCAGCAGCTTAGTAGGGGCCCAAGAGACCCAGTACTTC. Its translation reads: CASSLVGAQETQYF.